This TCR beta chain was found in a study of CD8 T cells in Susac syndrome. Study in general: Patients with Susac syndrome had blood drawn and were at that point therapy-naive, on corticosteroids, or on intravenous immunoglobulin alone.

Germline V gene sequence: CDR1 KGHSH, CDR2 LQKENI. The ends lost 6 bases at V and 1 base at J; junction bases unmatched: 7. This CDR3 contains 15 residues. About this clonotype: Its target is unknown.

Random-hexamer reverse transcription was applied to about 0.45 to 1 ug RNA. It was immunoSEQ multiplex PCR that amplified TCR beta CDR3 across 54 Vbeta and 13 Jbeta. TCRdb re-derived calls from the immunoSEQ multiplex PCR reads in MiXCR, one entry per CDR3 protein. The sample comprises about 240,000 distinct CDR3 sequences, 90% to 96% of which are singletons, and approximately 0.094% rests with the top ten. Sequencing targeted TCR beta in T cells from blood (CD8+ and CD4+). Study-level results: The CD4+ T cell repertoires, which came from Susac syndrome patients, showed no sign of clonal expansion.

V and J are TRBV18 and TRBJ2-5; 8 positions agree with TRBD2. Sequencing was done on a sample of CD4+ T cells from PBMCs. The receptor comes from a human donor with Susac syndrome. The CDR3 protein is CASSYQAGGQETQYF. CDR3 DNA: TGTGCCAGCTCGTACCAGGCGGGGGGCCAAGAGACCCAGTACTTC.